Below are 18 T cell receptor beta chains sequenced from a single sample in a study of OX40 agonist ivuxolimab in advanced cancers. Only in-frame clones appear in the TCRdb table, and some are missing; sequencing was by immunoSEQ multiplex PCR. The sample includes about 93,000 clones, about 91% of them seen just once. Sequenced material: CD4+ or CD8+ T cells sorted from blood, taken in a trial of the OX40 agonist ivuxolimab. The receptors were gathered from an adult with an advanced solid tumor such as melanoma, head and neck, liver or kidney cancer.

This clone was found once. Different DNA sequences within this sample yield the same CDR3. CDR3 protein: CASSLPGVRGSDYEQYF. CDR3 bases: TGTGCCAGCAGCCTCCCAGGGGTGCGTGGGTCAGACTACGAGCAGTACTTC. The chain employs TRBV7-9 and TRBJ2-7, with D perhaps matching TRBD1 (6 bases). Per germline, CDR1 SEHNR and CDR2 FQNEAQ (reference sequence). Trimming removed 5 bases at V and 3 bases at J, with 23 bases between. The CDR3 is made up of 17 amino acids.

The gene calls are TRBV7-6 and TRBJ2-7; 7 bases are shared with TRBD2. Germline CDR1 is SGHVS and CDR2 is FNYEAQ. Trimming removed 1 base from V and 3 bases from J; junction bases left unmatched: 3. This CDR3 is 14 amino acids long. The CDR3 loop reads CASSLGSSGYEQYF. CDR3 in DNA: TGTGCCAGCAGCTTAGGGTCTAGCGGCTACGAGCAGTACTTC.

CDR3 DNA: TGTGCCAGCAGTCAGGACAGGGAGCTTAAAGCCACCTTC. Translation gives CASSQDRELKATF. The chain carries TRBV2 and TRBJ1-2, with 8 bases matching TRBD1. Germline CDR1 is SNHLY and CDR2 is FYNNEI. The CDR3 is 13 residues long. The V segment lost 5 bases and the J segment 13 bases; nucleotides outside the gene matches: 12.

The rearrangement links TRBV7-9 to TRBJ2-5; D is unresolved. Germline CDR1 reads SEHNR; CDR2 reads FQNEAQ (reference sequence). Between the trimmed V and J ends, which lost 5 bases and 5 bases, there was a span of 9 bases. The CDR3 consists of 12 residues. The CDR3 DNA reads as TGTGCCAGCAGCATAGGTGGGGAGACCCAGTACTTC. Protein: CASSIGGETQYF.

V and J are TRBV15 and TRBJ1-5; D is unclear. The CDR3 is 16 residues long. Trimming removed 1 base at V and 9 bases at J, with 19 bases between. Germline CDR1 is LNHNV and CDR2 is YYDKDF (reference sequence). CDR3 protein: CATSRGTAGRRAPQHF. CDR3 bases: TGTGCCACCAGCAGAGGTACAGCTGGGAGGCGGGCGCCCCAGCATTTT.

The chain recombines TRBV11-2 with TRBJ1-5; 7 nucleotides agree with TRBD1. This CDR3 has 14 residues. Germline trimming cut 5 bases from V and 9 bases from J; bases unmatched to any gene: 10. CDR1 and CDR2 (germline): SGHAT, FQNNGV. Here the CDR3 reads CASSVPGGKRPQHF. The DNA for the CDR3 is TGTGCCAGCAGCGTCCCAGGGGGAAAGCGGCCCCAGCATTTT.

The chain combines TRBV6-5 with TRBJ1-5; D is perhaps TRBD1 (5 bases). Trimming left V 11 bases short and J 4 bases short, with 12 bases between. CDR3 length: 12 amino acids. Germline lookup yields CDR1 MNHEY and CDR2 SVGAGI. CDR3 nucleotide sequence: TGTGCCGGGGGGACCGGGAATCAGCCCCAGCATTTT. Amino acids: CAGGTGNQPQHF.

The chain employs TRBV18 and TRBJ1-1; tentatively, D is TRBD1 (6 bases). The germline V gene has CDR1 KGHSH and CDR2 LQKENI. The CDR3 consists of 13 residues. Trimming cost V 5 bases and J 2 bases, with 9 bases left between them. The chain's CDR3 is CASSTDRNTEAFF. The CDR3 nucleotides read TGTGCCAGCTCAACGGACAGAAACACTGAAGCTTTCTTT.

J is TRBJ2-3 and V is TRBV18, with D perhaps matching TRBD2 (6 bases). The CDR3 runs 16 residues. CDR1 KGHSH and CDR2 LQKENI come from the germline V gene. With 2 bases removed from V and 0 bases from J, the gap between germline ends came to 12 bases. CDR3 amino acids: CASSPTGGTSTDTQYF. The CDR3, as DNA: TGTGCCAGCTCACCAACTGGGGGGACTAGCACAGATACGCAGTATTTT.

The DNA for the CDR3 is TGTGCCAGCAGTTCACACCCCCAAGAGACCCAGTACTTC. It translates to CASSSHPQETQYF. V gene TRBV7-9 combines with J gene TRBJ2-5; no reliable D call. Germline assignment: CDR1 SEHNR and CDR2 FQNEAQ (reference sequence). This CDR3 has 13 residues. V was clipped by 6 bases and J by 1 base, with 9 bases between them.

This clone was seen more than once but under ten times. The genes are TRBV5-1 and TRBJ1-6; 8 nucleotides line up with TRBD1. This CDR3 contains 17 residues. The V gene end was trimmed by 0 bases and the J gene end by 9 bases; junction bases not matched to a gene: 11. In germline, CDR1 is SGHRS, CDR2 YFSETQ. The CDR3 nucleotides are TGCGCCAGCAGCTTGGATTGGGGGGCGGACAGGGTTTCACCCCTCCACTTT. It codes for CASSLDWGADRVSPLHF.

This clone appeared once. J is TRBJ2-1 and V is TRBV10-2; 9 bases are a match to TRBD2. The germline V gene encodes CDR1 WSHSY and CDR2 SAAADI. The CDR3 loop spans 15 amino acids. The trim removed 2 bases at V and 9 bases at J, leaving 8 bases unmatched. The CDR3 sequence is CASSEVGGLAAEQFF. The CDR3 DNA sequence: TGCGCCAGCAGTGAGGTGGGGGGACTAGCTGCTGAGCAGTTCTTC.

CDR3 amino acids: CASSLDSNQPQHF. CDR3 nucleotide sequence: TGTGCCAGCAGCTTAGACAGCAATCAGCCCCAGCATTTT. The chain combines TRBV11-3 with TRBJ1-5; D unclear. The CDR3 spans 13 residues. CDR1 is SGHNT and CDR2 is YENEEA in the germline V gene. V lost 0 bases and J lost 1, with 1 base in between.

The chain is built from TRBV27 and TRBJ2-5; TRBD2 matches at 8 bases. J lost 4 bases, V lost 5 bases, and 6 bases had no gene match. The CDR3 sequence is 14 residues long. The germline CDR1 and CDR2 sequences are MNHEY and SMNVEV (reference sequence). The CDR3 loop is CASSRPGLGETQYF. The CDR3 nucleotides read TGTGCCAGCAGTAGACCGGGACTAGGAGAGACCCAGTACTTC.

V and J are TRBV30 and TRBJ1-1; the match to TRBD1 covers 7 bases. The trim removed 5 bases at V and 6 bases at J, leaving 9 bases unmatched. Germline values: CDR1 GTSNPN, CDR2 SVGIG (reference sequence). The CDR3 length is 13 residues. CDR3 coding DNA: TGTGCCTGGCTCGGGACAGCAAATGCTGAAGCTTTCTTT. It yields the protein CAWLGTANAEAFF.

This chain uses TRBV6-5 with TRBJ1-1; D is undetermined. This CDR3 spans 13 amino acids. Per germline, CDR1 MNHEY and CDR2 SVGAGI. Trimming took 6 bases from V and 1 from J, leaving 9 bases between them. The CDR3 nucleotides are TGTGCCAGCAGGCCCTCCACGAACACTGAAGCTTTCTTT. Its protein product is CASRPSTNTEAFF.

CDR3 sequence: CASSLRLGAGGYTF. The CDR3 nucleotides read TGTGCCAGCAGCTTACGTTTGGGGGCTGGCGGCTACACCTTC. The rearrangement uses TRBV13 and TRBJ1-2; D possibly corresponds to TRBD1 (6 bases). Between the trimmed V and J ends, which lost 2 bases and 8 bases, there was a span of 15 bases. Per germline, CDR1 PRHDT and CDR2 FYEKMQ (reference sequence). The CDR3 extends over 14 amino acids.

CDR3 coding DNA: TGTGCCAGTAGTCCCGACCCCCGGATCTATGGCTACACCTTC. Protein product: CASSPDPRIYGYTF. The chain joins TRBV19 to TRBJ1-2; no clear D. The germline V gene encodes CDR1 LNHDA and CDR2 SQIVND (reference sequence). This CDR3 is built from 14 residues. Trimming shortened V by 5 bases and J by 4 bases, and 14 bases separated the two germline ends.